This TCR beta chain comes out of a study of blood T cell repertoires in COVID-19. On the study more broadly: The United States, Italy and Spain provided the acute and convalescent COVID-19 samples. Sources were T cells, B-cell-depleted T cells, or PBMCs; the material itself was cDNA or gDNA.

The V end was cut by 0 bases, the J end by 4 bases, with 13 bases between. The CDR3 loop spans 15 amino acids. Germline values: CDR1 SGHRS, CDR2 YFSETQ. In the authors' workflow: Amplified reference gene primers provided the basis for estimating nucleated cell counts. TCRdb keeps only in-frame clones here, not all; method: immunoSEQ multiplex PCR. Clone size and V and J calls were adopted from that table, with D and trimming inferred from the DNA. The sample records about 160,000 clones, approximately 84% being singletons. The TCR originated in a woman at least 80 years old with acute or convalescent COVID-19. The sample was peripheral blood. V gene TRBV5-1 combines with J gene TRBJ1-2; D is possibly TRBD1 (5 bases). The CDR3 DNA sequence: TGCGCCAGCAGCTTGGCCGCTGGGGCCGGCTATGGCTACACCTTC. As protein: CASSLAAGAGYGYTF.